This T cell receptor (beta chain) stems from a study of blood T cell repertoires in COVID-19. The overall study: The United States, Italy and Spain were the sources of the acute and convalescent COVID-19 samples.

Seattle patient enrollment occurred during active infection, with longitudinal follow-up thereafter. In the authors' workflow: Estimates of nucleated cell counts were drawn from the amplification of reference gene primers. The repertoire was sequenced with immunoSEQ multiplex PCR; TCRdb's copy has only in-frame clones and lacks some. Clone size and the V and J calls come from that table; the DNA yielded D and trimming. The sample shows under 150,000 clones, more than 80% of them seen only once. This TCR came from an older woman with COVID-19, enrolled during active disease. Source material: peripheral blood.

The CDR3 DNA follows: TGTGCCAGTAGTATGACCTCGGGACAGGGTATCTATGGCTACACCTTC. Encoded protein: CASSMTSGQGIYGYTF. The chain joins TRBV19 to TRBJ1-2, with 9 bases matching TRBD1. This CDR3 region has 16 residues. J was trimmed by 4 bases and V by 3 bases; bases with no gene match: 9. Germline loops: CDR1 LNHDA, CDR2 SQIVND (reference sequence). The complete variable domain, with remaining parts taken from reference TRBV19 and TRBJ1-2, reads DGGITQSPKYLFRKEGQNVTLSCEQNLNHDAMYWYRQDPGQGLRLIYYSQIVNDFQKGDIAEGYSVSREKKESFPLTVTSAQKNPTAFYLCASSMTSGQGIYGYTFGSGTRLTVV.